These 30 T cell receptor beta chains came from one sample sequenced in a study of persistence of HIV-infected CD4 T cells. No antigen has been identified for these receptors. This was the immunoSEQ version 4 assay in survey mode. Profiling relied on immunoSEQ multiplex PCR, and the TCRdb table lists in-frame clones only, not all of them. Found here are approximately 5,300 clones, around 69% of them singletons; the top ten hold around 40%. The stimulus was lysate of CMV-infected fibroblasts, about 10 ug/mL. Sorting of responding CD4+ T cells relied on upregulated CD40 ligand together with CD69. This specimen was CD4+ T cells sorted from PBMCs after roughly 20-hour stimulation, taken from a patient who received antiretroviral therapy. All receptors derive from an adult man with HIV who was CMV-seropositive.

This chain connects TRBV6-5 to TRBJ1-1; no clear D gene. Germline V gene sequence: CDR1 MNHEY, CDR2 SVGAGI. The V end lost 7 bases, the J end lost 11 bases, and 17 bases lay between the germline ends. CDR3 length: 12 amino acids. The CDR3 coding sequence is TGTGCCAGCATAAGGGATGACGCTCGGGCTTTCTTT. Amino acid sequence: CASIRDDARAFF.

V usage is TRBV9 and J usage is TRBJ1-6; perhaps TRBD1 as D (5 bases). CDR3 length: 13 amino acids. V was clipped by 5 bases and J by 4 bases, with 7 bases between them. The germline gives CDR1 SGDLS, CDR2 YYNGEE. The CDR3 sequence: CASRGDYNSPLHF. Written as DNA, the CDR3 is TGTGCCAGCAGAGGGGATTATAATTCACCCCTCCACTTT. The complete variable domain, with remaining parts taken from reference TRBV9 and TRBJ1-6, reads DSGVTQTPKHLITATGQRVTLRCSPRSGDLSVYWYQQSLDQGLQFLIQYYNGEERAKGNILERFSAQQFPDLHSELNLSSLELGDSALYFCASRGDYNSPLHFGNGTRLTVT.

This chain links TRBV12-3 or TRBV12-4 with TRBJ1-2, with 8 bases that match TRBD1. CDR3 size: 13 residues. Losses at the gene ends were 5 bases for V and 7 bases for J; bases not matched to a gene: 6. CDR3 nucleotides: TGTGCCAGCAGTCAATCCGACAGGGGTGGCTACACCTTC. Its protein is CASSQSDRGGYTF.

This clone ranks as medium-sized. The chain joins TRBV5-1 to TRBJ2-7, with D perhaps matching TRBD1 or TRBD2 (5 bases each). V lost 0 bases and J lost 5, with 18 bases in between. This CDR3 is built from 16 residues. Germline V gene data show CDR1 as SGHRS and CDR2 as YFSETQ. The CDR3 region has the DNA TGCGCCAGCAGCTTGGGGGACCGCCGGCTTTATGACGAGCAGTACTTC. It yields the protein CASSLGDRRLYDEQYF.

The CDR3 spells CASSADSNTGELFF. The CDR3 nucleotides are TGTGCCAGCTCTGCCGATTCGAACACCGGGGAGCTGTTTTTT. The V call is TRBV18, the J call TRBJ2-2; no clear D gene. Germline CDR1 and CDR2: KGHSH and LQKENI. The CDR3 has 14 amino acids. V lost 6 bases and J lost 0, with 8 bases in between.

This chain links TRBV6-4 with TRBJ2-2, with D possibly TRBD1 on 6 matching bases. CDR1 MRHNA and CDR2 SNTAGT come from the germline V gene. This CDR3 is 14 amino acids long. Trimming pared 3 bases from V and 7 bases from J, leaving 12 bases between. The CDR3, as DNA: TGTGCCAGCAGTGAGCAGGGGACGGGCGGGGAGCTGTTTTTT. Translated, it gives CASSEQGTGGELFF.

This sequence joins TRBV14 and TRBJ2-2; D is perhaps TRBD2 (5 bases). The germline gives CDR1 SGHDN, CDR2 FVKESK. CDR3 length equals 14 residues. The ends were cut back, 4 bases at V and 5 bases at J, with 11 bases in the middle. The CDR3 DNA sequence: TGTGCCAGCAGCCCGAGGGTCGCTACCGGGGAGCTGTTTTTT. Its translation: CASSPRVATGELFF.

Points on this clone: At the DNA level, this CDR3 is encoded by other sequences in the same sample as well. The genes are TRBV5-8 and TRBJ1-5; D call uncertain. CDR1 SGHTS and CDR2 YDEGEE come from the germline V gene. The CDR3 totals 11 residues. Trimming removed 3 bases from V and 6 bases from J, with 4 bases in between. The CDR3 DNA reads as TGTGCCAGCAGCTCCCTTCAGCCCCAGCATTTT. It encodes CASSSLQPQHF.

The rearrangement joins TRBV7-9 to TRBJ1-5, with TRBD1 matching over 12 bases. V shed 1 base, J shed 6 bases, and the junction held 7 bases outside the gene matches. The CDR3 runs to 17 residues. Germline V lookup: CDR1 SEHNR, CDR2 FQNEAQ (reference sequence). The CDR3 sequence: CASSLGSGTGGSQPQHF. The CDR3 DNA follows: TGTGCCAGCAGCTTAGGCTCCGGGACAGGGGGCAGTCAGCCCCAGCATTTT.

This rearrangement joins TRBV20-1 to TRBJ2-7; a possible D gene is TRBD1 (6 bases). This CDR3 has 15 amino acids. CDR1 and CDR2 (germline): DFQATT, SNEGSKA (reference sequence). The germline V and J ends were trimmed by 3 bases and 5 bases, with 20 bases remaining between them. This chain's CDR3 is CSASVFGRDMDEQYF. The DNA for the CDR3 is TGCAGTGCTAGTGTCTTCGGCAGGGACATGGACGAGCAGTACTTC.

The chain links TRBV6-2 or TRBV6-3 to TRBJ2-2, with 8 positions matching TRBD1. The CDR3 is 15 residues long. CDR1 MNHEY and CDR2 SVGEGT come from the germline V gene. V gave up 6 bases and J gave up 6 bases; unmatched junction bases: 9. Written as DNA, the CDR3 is TGTGCCAGCAGCGCGACAGGGGTCCTGCCCGGGGAGCTGTTTTTT. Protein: CASSATGVLPGELFF.

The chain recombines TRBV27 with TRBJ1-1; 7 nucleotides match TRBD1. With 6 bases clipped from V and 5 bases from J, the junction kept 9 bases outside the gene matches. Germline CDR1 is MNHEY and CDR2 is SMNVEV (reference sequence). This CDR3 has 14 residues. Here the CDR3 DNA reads TGTGCCAGCAGCACCCGACAGGGTTATACTGAAGCTTTCTTT. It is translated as CASSTRQGYTEAFF.

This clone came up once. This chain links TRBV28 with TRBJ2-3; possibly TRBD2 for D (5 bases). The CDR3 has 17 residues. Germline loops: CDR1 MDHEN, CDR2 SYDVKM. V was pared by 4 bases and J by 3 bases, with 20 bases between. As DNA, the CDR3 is TGTGCCAGCAGTTACTTCCCCCGGAGGAAGCAAACAGATACGCAGTATTTT. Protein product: CASSYFPRRKQTDTQYF.

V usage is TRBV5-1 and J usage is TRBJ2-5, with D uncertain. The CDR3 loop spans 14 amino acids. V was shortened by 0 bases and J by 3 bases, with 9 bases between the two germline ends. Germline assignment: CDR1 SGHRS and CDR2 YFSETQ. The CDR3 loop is CASSLEVQKETQYF. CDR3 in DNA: TGCGCCAGCAGCTTGGAGGTACAGAAAGAGACCCAGTACTTC.

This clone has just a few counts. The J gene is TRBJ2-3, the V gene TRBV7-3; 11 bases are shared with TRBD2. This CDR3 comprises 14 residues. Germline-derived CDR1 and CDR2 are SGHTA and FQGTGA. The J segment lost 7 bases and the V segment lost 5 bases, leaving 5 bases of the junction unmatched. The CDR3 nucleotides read TGTGCCAGCAGCGTAGCGGGGGGGCCGAATACGCAGTATTTT. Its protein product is CASSVAGGPNTQYF.

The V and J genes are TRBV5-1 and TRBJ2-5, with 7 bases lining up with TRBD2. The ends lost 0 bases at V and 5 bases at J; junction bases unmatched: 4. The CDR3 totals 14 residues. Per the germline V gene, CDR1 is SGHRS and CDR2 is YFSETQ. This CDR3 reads CASSLEAGRETQYF. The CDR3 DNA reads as TGCGCCAGCAGCTTGGAAGCGGGAAGGGAGACCCAGTACTTC.

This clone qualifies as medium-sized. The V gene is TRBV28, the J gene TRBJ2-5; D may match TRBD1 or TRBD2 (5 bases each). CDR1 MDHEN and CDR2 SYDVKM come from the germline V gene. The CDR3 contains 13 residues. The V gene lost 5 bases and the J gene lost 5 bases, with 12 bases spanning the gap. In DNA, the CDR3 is TGTGCCAGCAGTAGGGACGCCAGGGAGACCCAGTACTTC. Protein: CASSRDARETQYF.

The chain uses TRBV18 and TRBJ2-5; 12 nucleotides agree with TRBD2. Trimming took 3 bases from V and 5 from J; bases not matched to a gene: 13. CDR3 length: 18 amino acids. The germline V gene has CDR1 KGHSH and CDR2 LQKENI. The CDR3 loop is CASSPPMTSGGPHETQYF. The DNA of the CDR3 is TGTGCCAGCTCACCTCCGATGACTAGCGGGGGCCCTCACGAGACCCAGTACTTC.

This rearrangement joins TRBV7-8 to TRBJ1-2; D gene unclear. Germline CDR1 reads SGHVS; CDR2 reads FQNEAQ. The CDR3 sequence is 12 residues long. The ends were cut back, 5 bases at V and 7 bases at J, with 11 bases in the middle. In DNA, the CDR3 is TGTGCCAGCAGCCGTTCCGTGACTGGCTACACCTTC. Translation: CASSRSVTGYTF.

The CDR3 DNA is TGTGCCAGTCACAGTGGGGGTGAAAAACTGTTTTTT. This sequence encodes CASHSGGEKLFF. The genes are TRBV19 and TRBJ1-4, with D perhaps matching TRBD1 (5 bases). V lost 8 bases and J lost 7, with 11 bases in between. The CDR3 totals 12 residues. CDR1 is LNHDA, CDR2 SQIVND, per germline (reference sequence).

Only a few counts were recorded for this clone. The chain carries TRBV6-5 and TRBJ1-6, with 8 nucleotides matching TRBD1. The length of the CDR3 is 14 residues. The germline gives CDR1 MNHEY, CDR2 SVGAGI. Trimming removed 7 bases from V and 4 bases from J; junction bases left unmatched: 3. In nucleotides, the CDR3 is TGTGCCAGCAATCGACAGGGGTATAATTCACCCCTCCACTTT. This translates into CASNRQGYNSPLHF.

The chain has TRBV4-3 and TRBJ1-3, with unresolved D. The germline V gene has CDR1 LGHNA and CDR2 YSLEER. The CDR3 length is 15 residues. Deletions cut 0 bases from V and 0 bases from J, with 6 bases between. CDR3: CASSQDGSSGNTIYF. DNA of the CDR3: TGCGCCAGCAGCCAAGATGGTAGCTCTGGAAACACCATATATTTT.

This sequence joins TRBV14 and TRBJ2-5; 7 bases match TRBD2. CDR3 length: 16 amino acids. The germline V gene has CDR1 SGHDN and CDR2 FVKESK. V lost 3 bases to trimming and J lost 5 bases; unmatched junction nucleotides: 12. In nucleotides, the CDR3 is TGTGCCAGCAGCCAGAGAGCGGGGTGGACGGTGGAGACCCAGTACTTC. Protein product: CASSQRAGWTVETQYF.

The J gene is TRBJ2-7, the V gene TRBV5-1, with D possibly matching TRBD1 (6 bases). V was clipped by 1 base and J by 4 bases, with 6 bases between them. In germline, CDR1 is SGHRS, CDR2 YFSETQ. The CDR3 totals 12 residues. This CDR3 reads CASSLTGYEQYF. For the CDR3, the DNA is TGCGCCAGCAGCTTGACAGGGTACGAGCAGTACTTC.

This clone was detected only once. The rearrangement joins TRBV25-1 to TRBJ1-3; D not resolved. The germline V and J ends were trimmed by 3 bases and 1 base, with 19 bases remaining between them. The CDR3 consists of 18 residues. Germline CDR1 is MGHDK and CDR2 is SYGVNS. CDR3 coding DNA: TGTGCCAGCAGTGACCCGATGGGTAGGGCTCCTTCTGGAAACACCATATATTTT. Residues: CASSDPMGRAPSGNTIYF. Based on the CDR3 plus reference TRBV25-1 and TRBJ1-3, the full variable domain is EADIYQTPRYLVIGTGKKITLECSQTMGHDKMYWYQQDPGMELHLIHYSYGVNSTEKGDLSSESTVSRIRTEHFPLTLESARPSHTSQYLCASSDPMGRAPSGNTIYFGEGSWLTVV.

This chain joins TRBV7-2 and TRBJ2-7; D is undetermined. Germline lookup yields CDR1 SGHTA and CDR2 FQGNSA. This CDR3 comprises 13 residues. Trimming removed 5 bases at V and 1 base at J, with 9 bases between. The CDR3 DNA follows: TGTGCCAGCAGCCCCCAGAGGTCCTACGAGCAGTACTTC. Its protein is CASSPQRSYEQYF.

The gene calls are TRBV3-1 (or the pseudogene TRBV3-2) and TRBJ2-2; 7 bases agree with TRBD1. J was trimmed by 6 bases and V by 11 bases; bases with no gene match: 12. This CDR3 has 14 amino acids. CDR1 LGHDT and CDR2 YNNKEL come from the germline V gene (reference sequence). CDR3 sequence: CAVTGTEVSGELFF. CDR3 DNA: TGTGCCGTGACCGGGACAGAAGTTTCCGGGGAGCTGTTTTTT.

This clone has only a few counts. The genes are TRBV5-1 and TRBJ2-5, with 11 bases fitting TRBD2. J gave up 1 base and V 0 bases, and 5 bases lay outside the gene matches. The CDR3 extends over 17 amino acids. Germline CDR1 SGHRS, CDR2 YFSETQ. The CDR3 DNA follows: TGCGCCAGCAGCTTGGGACTGACTAGCGGGGCCCAAGAGACCCAGTACTTC. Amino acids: CASSLGLTSGAQETQYF.

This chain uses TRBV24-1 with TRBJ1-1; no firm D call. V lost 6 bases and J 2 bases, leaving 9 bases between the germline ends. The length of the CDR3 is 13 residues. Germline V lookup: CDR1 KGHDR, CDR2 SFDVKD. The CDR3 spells CATSFGSNTEAFF. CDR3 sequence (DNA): TGTGCCACCAGTTTTGGGTCAAACACTGAAGCTTTCTTT.

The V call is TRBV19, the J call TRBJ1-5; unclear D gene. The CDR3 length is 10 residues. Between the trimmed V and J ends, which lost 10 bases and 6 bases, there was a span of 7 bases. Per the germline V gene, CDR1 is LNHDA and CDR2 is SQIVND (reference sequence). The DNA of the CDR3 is TGTGCCACGGGAAGTCAGCCCCAGCATTTT. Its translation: CATGSQPQHF.